These 14 T cell receptor beta chains share one sample of origin, sequenced in a study of cytomegalovirus exposure and HLA in healthy donors. TCRdb's copy holds only in-frame clones and misses some; the assay was immunoSEQ multiplex PCR. In the table there are 65,000 to 90,000 clones, approximately 95% of which are singletons. What was sequenced was PBMCs. These receptors all stem from a young man in good health and CMV-seronegative.

The CDR3 DNA is TGCGCCAGCACGCTGGAAGGGGACACTGAAGCTTTCTTT. Its translation is CASTLEGDTEAFF. The chain links TRBV5-1 to TRBJ1-1, with a possible D match to TRBD1 (5 bases). Germline-derived CDR1 and CDR2 are SGHRS and YFSETQ. V lost 6 bases and J 3 bases, leaving 12 bases between the germline ends. The CDR3 covers 13 residues.

This clone appeared a single time. For the CDR3, the DNA is TGTGCCAGCAGAGCCCTCAGCGGGCCCACTTTTAACTATGGCTACACCTTC. Translating it yields CASRALSGPTFNYGYTF. The V and J genes are TRBV27 and TRBJ1-2; D ambiguous. V was clipped by 6 bases and J by 1 base, with 21 bases between them. The CDR3 has 17 amino acids. Germline values: CDR1 MNHEY, CDR2 SMNVEV (reference sequence).

V is TRBV4-3 and J is TRBJ1-2; D gene unclear. The CDR3 runs to 15 residues. Germline lookup yields CDR1 LGHNA and CDR2 YSLEER. V was shortened by 0 bases and J by 3 bases, with 11 bases between the two germline ends. The CDR3 sequence: CASSQDPGSHYGYTF. The CDR3 DNA reads as TGCGCCAGCAGCCAAGACCCGGGGTCTCACTATGGCTACACCTTC.

The chain employs TRBV28 and TRBJ1-1, with a weak D call TRBD1 (5 bases). V was clipped by 6 bases and J by 1 base, with 9 bases between them. Germline V gene sequence: CDR1 MDHEN, CDR2 SYDVKM. The CDR3 consists of 13 residues. CDR3 amino acids: CASSITGNTEAFF. The CDR3 nucleotides are TGTGCCAGCAGCATAACAGGGAACACTGAAGCTTTCTTT. Combining the CDR3 with reference TRBV28 and TRBJ1-1 gives the whole variable domain DVKVTQSSRYLVKRTGEKVFLECVQDMDHENMFWYRQDPGLGLRLIYFSYDVKMKEKGDIPEGYSVSREKKERFSLILESASTNQTSMYLCASSITGNTEAFFGQGTRLTVV.

Remarks on this clone: At the DNA level, this CDR3 is encoded by other sequences in the same sample as well. The chain couples TRBV5-6 to TRBJ2-2; TRBD1 might be the D (5 bases). Germline CDR1 reads SGHDT; CDR2 reads YYEEEE. Trimming pared 0 bases from V and 3 bases from J, leaving 9 bases between. The CDR3 totals 15 residues. CDR3 amino acids: CASSLVQGDTGELFF. CDR3 DNA sequence: TGTGCCAGCAGCTTGGTGCAGGGTGACACCGGGGAGCTGTTTTTT. Supplemented by reference TRBV5-6 and TRBJ2-2, the full variable domain reads DAGVTQSPTHLIKTRGQQVTLRCSPKSGHDTVSWYQQALGQGPQFIFQYYEEEERQRGNFPDRFSGHQFPNYSSELNVNALLLGDSALYLCASSLVQGDTGELFFGEGSRLTVL.

The chain couples TRBV28 to TRBJ1-5; no clear D gene. This CDR3 is 13 amino acids long. Trimming took 8 bases from V and 0 from J, leaving 8 bases between them. Germline values: CDR1 MDHEN, CDR2 SYDVKM. The CDR3 bases are TGTGCCAGCGCAGGTTATAGCAATCAGCCCCAGCATTTT. It yields the protein CASAGYSNQPQHF.

The gene calls are TRBV19 and TRBJ1-3; D remains ambiguous. In germline, CDR1 is LNHDA, CDR2 SQIVND (reference sequence). V was pared by 7 bases and J by 0 bases, with 7 bases between. The CDR3 sequence is 13 residues long. The chain's CDR3 is CASTRSSGNTIYF. As DNA, the CDR3 is TGTGCCAGTACGAGGAGCTCTGGAAACACCATATATTTT.

V usage is TRBV5-1 and J usage is TRBJ2-3, with 7 bases that match TRBD1. The CDR3 is made up of 19 amino acids. Trimming cost V 4 bases and J 1 base; bases outside gene matches: 18. Germline assignment: CDR1 SGHRS and CDR2 YFSETQ. As DNA, the CDR3 is TGCGCCAGCAGCCCCCATCCACCTCCACAGGGGACGGGCACAGATACGCAGTATTTT. Its translation is CASSPHPPPQGTGTDTQYF.

The gene calls are TRBV28 and TRBJ2-3; D might be TRBD2 (6 bases). The CDR3 totals 14 residues. Trimming left V 3 bases short and J 3 bases short, with 10 bases between. Germline loops: CDR1 MDHEN, CDR2 SYDVKM. The CDR3 DNA follows: TGTGCCAGCAGTTTTTTGGCGGGAACAGATACGCAGTATTTT. This codes for CASSFLAGTDTQYF.

The V and J genes are TRBV14 and TRBJ2-1; TRBD1 aligns across 11 bases. The V gene end was trimmed by 4 bases and the J gene end by 6 bases; junction bases not matched to a gene: 8. Looked up from germline, CDR1 is SGHDN and CDR2 is FVKESK. The CDR3 covers 16 residues. The DNA for the CDR3 is TGTGCCAGCAGCCGAAGGACAGGGGGCCCCGGCAATGAGCAGTTCTTC. Its translation is CASSRRTGGPGNEQFF.

V gene TRBV19 combines with J gene TRBJ1-6, with D hard to call. Deletions cut 3 bases from V and 10 bases from J, with 13 bases between. There are 14 residues in the CDR3. Germline lookup yields CDR1 LNHDA and CDR2 SQIVND (reference sequence). The CDR3 DNA reads as TGTGCCAGTAGTATTGACCCGGAGGGCTCACCCCTCCACTTT. It codes for CASSIDPEGSPLHF.

The chain couples TRBV18 to TRBJ2-3; perhaps TRBD2 as D (7 bases). The V end lost 2 bases, the J end lost 0 bases, and 9 bases lay between the germline ends. Germline values: CDR1 KGHSH, CDR2 LQKENI. This CDR3 region has 15 residues. Here the CDR3 DNA reads TGTGCCAGCTCACCAAGGGGGGGGAGCACAGATACGCAGTATTTT. This encodes CASSPRGGSTDTQYF.

V is TRBV9 and J is TRBJ2-3, with a possible D match to TRBD1 (5 bases). Trimming cost V 3 bases and J 4 bases, with 9 bases left between them. The CDR3 has 13 residues. CDR1 SGDLS and CDR2 YYNGEE come from the germline V gene. CDR3: CASSEFRADTQYF. In nucleotides, the CDR3 is TGTGCCAGCAGCGAATTCAGGGCAGATACGCAGTATTTT.

V is TRBV28 and J is TRBJ1-1; no firm D call. Trimming took 3 bases from V and 0 from J, leaving 11 bases between them. CDR1 and CDR2 (germline): MDHEN, SYDVKM. The CDR3 is 15 residues long. The CDR3 protein is CASSFLSRMNTEAFF. DNA of the CDR3: TGTGCCAGCAGTTTTCTGAGTCGTATGAACACTGAAGCTTTCTTT. Together with reference TRBV28 and TRBJ1-1, the CDR3 gives the full variable domain: DVKVTQSSRYLVKRTGEKVFLECVQDMDHENMFWYRQDPGLGLRLIYFSYDVKMKEKGDIPEGYSVSREKKERFSLILESASTNQTSMYLCASSFLSRMNTEAFFGQGTRLTVV.